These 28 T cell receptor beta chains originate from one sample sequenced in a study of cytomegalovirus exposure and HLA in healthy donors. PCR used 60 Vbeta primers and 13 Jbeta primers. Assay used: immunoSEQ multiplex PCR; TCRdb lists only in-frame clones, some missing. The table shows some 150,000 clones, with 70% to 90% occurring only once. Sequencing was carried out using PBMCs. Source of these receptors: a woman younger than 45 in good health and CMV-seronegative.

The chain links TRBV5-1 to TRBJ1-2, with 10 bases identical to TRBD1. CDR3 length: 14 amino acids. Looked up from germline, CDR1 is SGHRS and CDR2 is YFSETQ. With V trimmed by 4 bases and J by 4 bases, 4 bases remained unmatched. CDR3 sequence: CASSRTGGTYGYTF. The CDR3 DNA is TGCGCCAGCAGCCGGACAGGGGGGACCTATGGCTACACCTTC.

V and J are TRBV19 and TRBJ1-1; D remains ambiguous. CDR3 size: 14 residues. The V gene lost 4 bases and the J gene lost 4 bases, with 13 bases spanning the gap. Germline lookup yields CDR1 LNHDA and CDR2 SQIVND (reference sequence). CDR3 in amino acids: CASSNLEASTEAFF. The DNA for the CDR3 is TGTGCCAGTAGTAACCTGGAGGCGAGCACTGAAGCTTTCTTT.

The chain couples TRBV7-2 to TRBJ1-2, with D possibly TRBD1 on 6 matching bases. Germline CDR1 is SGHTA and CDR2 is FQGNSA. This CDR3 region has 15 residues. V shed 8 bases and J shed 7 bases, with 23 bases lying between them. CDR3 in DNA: TGTGCCAGCCGGCGGGGGACCGGGGGCGTGAGTGGCTACACCTTC. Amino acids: CASRRGTGGVSGYTF.

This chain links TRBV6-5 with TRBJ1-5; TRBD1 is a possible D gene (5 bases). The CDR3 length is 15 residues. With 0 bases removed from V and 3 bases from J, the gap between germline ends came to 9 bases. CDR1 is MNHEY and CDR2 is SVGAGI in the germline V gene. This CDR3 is CASSYSGTYNQPQHF. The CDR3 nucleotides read TGTGCCAGCAGTTACTCCGGGACTTACAATCAGCCCCAGCATTTT.

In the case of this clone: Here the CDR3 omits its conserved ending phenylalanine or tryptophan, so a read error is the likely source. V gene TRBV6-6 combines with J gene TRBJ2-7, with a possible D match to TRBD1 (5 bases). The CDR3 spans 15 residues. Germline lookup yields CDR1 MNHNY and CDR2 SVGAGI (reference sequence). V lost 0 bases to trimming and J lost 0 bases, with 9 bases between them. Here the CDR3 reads CASSYSQGSSYEQYL. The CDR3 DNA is TGTGCCAGCAGTTACTCGCAGGGATCCTCCTACGAGCAGTACCTC.

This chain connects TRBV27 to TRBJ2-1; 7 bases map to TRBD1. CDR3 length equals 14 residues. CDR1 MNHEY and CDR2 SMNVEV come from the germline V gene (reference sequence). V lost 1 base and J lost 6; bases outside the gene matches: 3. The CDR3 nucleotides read TGTGCCAGCAGTTTATTTGCAGGGGGCAATGAGCAGTTCTTC. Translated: CASSLFAGGNEQFF.

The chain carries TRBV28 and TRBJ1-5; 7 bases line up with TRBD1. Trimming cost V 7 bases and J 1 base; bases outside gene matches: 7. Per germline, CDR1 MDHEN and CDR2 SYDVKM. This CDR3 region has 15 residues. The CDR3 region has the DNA TGTGCCAGCATGGAGGGGGCGAGGAGCAATCAGCCCCAGCATTTT. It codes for CASMEGARSNQPQHF.

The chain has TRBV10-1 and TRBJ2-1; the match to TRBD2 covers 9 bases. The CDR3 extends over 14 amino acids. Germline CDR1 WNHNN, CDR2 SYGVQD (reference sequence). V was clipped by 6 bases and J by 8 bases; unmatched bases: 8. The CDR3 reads CASRSGRPSDEQFF. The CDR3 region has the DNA TGCGCCAGCAGAAGCGGGAGGCCCTCGGATGAGCAGTTCTTC.

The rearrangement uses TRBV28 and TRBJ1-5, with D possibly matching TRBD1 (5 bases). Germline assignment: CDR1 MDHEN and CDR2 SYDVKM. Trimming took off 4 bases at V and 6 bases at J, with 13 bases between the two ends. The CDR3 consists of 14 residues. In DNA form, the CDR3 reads TGTGCCAGCAGTTCACAGGCGGAGGGTCAGCCCCAGCATTTT. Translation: CASSSQAEGQPQHF. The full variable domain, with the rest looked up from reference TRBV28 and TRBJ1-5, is DVKVTQSSRYLVKRTGEKVFLECVQDMDHENMFWYRQDPGLGLRLIYFSYDVKMKEKGDIPEGYSVSREKKERFSLILESASTNQTSMYLCASSSQAEGQPQHFGDGTRLSIL.

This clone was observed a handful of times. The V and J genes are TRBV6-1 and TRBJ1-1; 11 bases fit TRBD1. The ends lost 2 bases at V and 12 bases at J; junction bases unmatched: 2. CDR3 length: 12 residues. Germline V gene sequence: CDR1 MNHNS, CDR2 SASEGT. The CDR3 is CASSESDRGPFF. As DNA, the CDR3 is TGTGCCAGCAGTGAATCGGACAGGGGGCCTTTCTTT.

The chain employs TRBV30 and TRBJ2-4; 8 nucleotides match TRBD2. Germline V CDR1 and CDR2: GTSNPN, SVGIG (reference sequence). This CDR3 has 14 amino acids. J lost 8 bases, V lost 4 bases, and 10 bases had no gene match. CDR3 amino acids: CAWNGRGGGDIQYF. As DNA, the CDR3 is TGTGCCTGGAACGGGAGGGGGGGTGGAGACATTCAGTACTTC.

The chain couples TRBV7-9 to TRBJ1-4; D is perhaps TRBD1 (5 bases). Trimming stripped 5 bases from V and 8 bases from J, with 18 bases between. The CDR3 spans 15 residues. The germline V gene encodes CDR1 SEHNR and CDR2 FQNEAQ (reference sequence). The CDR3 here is CASSPGGQGDEKLFF. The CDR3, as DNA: TGTGCCAGCAGCCCCGGCGGCCAGGGTGACGAAAAACTGTTTTTT.

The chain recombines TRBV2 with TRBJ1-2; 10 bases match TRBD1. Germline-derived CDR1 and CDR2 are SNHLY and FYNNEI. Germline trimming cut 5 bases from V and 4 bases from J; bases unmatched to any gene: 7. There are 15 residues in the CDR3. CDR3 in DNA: TGTGCCAGCAGTCCGGACAGGGGGGAATCCTATGGCTACACCTTC. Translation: CASSPDRGESYGYTF.

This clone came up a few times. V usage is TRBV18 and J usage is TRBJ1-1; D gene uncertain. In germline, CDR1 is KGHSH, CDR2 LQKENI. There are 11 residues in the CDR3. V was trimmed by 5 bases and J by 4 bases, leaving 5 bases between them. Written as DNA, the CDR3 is TGTGCCAGCTCATCGGGCACTGAAGCTTTCTTT. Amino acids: CASSSGTEAFF.

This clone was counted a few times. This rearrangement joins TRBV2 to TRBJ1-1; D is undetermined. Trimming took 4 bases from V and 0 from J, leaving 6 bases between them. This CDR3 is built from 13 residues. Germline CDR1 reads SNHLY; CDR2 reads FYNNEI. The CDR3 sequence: CASSGLLNTEAFF. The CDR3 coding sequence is TGTGCCAGCAGTGGCCTATTGAACACTGAAGCTTTCTTT.

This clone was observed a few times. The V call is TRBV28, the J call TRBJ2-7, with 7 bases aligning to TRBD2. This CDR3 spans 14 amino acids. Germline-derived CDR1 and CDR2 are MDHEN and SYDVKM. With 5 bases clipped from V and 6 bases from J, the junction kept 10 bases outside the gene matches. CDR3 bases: TGTGCCAGCAGTCCCTCATGGGGGAGGGGCGAGCAGTACTTC. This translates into CASSPSWGRGEQYF.

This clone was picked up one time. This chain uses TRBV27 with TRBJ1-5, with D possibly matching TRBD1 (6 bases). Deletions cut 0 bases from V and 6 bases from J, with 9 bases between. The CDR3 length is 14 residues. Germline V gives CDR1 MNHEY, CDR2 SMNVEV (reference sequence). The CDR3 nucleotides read TGTGCCAGCAGTTTATCCACAGGGAGTCAGCCCCAGCATTTT. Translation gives CASSLSTGSQPQHF.

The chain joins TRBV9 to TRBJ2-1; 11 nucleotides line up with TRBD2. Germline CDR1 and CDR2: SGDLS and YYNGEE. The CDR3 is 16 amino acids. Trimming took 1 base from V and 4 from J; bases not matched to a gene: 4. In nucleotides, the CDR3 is TGTGCCAGCAGCGTATTGTCTAGCGGGGGGTACAATGAGCAGTTCTTC. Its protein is CASSVLSSGGYNEQFF.

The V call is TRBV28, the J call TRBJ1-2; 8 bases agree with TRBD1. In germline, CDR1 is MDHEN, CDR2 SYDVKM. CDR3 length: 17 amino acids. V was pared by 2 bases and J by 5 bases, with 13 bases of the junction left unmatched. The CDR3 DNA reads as TGTGCCAGCAGTTTAGTCCTGGCGCAGGGGGCCTTGTATGGCTACACCTTC. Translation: CASSLVLAQGALYGYTF.

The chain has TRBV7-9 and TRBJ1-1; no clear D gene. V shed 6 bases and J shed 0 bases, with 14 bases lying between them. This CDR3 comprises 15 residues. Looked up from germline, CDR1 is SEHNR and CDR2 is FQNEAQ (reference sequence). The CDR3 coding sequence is TGTGCCAGCAGGGAGCAGATCTCAATGAACACTGAAGCTTTCTTT. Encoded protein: CASREQISMNTEAFF.

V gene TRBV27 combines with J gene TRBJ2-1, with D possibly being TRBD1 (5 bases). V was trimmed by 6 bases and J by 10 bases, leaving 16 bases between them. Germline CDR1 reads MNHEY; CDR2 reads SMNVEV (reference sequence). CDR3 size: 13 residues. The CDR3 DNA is TGTGCCAGCAGGTCCTTTCAGGGTGACGAGCAGTTCTTC. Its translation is CASRSFQGDEQFF.

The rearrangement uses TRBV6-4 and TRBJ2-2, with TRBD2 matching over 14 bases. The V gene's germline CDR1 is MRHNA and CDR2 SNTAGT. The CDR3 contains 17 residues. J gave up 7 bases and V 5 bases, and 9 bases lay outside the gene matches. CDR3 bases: TGTGCCAGCAGTAGGACTAGCGGGAGGCCGGTGGTCGGGGAGCTGTTTTTT. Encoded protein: CASSRTSGRPVVGELFF.

The CDR3 nucleotides are TGTGCCAGTAGTATAACGGGGAGCTCCTACGAGCAGTACTTC. Translated, it gives CASSITGSSYEQYF. The chain uses TRBV19 and TRBJ2-7; D may be TRBD2 (5 bases). With 2 bases removed from V and 0 bases from J, the gap between germline ends came to 8 bases. Germline assignment: CDR1 LNHDA and CDR2 SQIVND (reference sequence). The CDR3 covers 14 residues. Looking up the rest from reference TRBV19 and TRBJ2-7 gives the full variable domain: DGGITQSPKYLFRKEGQNVTLSCEQNLNHDAMYWYRQDPGQGLRLIYYSQIVNDFQKGDIAEGYSVSREKKESFPLTVTSAQKNPTAFYLCASSITGSSYEQYFGPGTRLTVT.

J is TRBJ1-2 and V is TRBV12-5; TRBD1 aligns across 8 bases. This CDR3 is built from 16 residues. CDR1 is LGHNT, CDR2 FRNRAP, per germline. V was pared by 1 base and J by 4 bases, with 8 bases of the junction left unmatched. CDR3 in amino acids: CASGLADQGQVYGYTF. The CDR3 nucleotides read TGTGCTAGTGGTTTGGCCGACCAGGGACAGGTCTATGGCTACACCTTC.

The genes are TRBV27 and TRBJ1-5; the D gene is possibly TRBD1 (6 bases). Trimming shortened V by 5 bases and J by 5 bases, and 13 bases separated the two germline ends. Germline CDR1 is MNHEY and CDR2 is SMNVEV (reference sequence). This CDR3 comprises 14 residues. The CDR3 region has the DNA TGTGCCAGCAGTAGAGAAAGGGGGTATCAGCCCCAGCATTTT. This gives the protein CASSRERGYQPQHF.

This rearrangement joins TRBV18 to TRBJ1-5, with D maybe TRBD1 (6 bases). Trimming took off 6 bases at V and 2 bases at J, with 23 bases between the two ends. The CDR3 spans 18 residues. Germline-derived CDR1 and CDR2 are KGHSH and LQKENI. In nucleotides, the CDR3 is TGTGCCAGCTCGCCCTTACCGGGGACACCAACGGGCAATCAGCCCCAGCATTTT. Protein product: CASSPLPGTPTGNQPQHF.

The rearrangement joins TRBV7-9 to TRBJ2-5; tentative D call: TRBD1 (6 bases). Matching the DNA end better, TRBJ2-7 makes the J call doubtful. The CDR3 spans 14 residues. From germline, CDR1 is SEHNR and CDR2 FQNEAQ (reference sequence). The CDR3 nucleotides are TGTGCCAGCAGCGGGGGCCCCCGGAATTACGAGCAGTACTTC. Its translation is CASSGGPRNYEQYF.

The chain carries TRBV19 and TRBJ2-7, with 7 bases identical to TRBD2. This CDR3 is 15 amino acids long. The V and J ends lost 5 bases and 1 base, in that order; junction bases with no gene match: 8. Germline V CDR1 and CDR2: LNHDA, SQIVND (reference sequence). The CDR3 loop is CASSRLSGASYEQYF. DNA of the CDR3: TGTGCCAGTAGTCGCCTCAGCGGGGCGTCCTACGAGCAGTACTTC.